This is a list of T cell receptor beta chains from one sample in a study of T cell responses to AZD1222 COVID-19 vaccine. Using immunoSEQ multiplex PCR, the repertoire was profiled, and TCRdb retains in-frame clones only, with some absent. The data contain approximately 140,000 clones, 70% to 90% of them singletons. This specimen was peripheral blood, taken on day 0 of AZD1222 vaccination. The receptors derive from an adult in good health. CDR3s include the opening cysteine and the closing phenylalanine or tryptophan. The D gene is left open where the match is weak.

CDR3: CASSEPGQKAYEQYF
DNA: TGTGCCAGCAGTGAACCGGGACAGAAAGCCTACGAGCAGTACTTC
J: TRBJ2-7
V: TRBV2
D: TRBD1

CDR3: CASSSHQGAGSPEAFF
DNA: TGTGCCAGCAGTTCTCATCAGGGGGCGGGTAGCCCTGAAGCTTTCTTT
J: TRBJ1-1
V: TRBV28
D: TRBD1

CDR3: CSVGRNTGTDTQYF
DNA: TGCAGCGTGGGGAGAAATACAGGGACAGATACGCAGTATTTT
J: TRBJ2-3
V: TRBV29-1
D: .

CDR3: CASSEDRAPLNGYTF
DNA: TGTGCCAGCAGTGAAGATCGGGCACCCCTAAATGGCTACACCTTC
J: TRBJ1-2
V: TRBV6-1
D: .

CDR3: CASRKTGAIGGELFF
DNA: TGTGCCAGCAGGAAAACCGGGGCTATAGGCGGGGAGCTGTTTTTT
J: TRBJ2-2
V: TRBV3-1/TRBV3-2
D: .

CDR3: CASSQDGTSGRNSEQFF
DNA: TGCGCCAGCAGCCAAGATGGGACTAGCGGGAGAAATAGTGAGCAGTTCTTC
J: TRBJ2-1
V: TRBV4-1
D: TRBD2

CDR3: CASSLVAGEFTDTQYF
DNA: TGCGCCAGCAGCTTGGTTGCCGGTGAATTCACAGATACGCAGTATTTT
J: TRBJ2-3
V: TRBV5-1
D: .

CDR3: CASSAEGAGNTEAFF
DNA: TGTGCCAGCAGCGCTGAGGGGGCAGGAAACACTGAAGCTTTCTTT
J: TRBJ1-1
V: TRBV7-2
D: TRBD1

CDR3: CASSRAGGGNYGYTF
DNA: TGTGCCAGCTCACGGGCCGGGGGAGGAAACTATGGCTACACCTTC
J: TRBJ1-2
V: TRBV18
D: .

CDR3: CASSQDLSVERSVGNEQFF
DNA: TGCGCCAGCAGCCAAGATCTCTCCGTTGAAAGATCGGTCGGCAATGAGCAGTTCTTC
J: TRBJ2-1
V: TRBV4-3
D: .

CDR3: CASSLGDRPSNNEQFF
DNA: TGTGCCAGCAGCTTGGGCGACAGACCCAGCAACAATGAGCAGTTCTTC
J: TRBJ2-1
V: TRBV5-8
D: .

CDR3: CSVNRGLSDTEAFF
DNA: TGCAGCGTGAACAGGGGGCTGAGTGACACTGAAGCTTTCTTT
J: TRBJ1-1
V: TRBV29-1
D: TRBD1

CDR3: CASSRETPGSGYTGELFF
DNA: TGTGCCAGCAGCCGAGAAACTCCGGGAAGTGGGTACACCGGGGAGCTGTTTTTT
J: TRBJ2-2
V: TRBV4-2
D: .

CDR3: CASRPRTGFMAGANVLTF
DNA: TGCGCCAGCAGACCAAGGACAGGGTTTATGGCTGGGGCCAACGTCCTGACTTTC
J: TRBJ2-6
V: TRBV5-1
D: TRBD1

CDR3: CASSPGGGFYGELFF
DNA: TGTGCCAGCAGCCCTGGAGGGGGGTTTTACGGGGAGCTGTTTTTT
J: TRBJ2-2
V: TRBV7-2
D: .